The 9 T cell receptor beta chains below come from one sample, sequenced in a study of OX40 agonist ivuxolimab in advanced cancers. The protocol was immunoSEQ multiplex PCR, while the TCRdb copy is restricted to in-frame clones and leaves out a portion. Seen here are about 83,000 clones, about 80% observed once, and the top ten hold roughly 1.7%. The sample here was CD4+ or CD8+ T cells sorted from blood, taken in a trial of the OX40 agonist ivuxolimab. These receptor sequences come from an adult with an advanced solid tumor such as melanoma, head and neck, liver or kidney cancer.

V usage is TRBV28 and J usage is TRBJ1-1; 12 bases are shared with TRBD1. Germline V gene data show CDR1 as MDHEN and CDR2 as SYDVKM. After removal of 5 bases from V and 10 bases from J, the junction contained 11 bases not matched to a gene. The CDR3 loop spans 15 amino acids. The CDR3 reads CASSTPGQGAWGAFF. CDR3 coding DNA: TGTGCCAGCAGTACTCCGGGACAGGGGGCATGGGGAGCTTTCTTT.

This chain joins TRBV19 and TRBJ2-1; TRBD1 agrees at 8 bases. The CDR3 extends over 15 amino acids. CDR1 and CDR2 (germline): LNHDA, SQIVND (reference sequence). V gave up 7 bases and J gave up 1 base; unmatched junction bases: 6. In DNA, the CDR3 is TGTGCCAGTACCCCGGACAGGGCATCCTACAATGAGCAGTTCTTC. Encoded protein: CASTPDRASYNEQFF.

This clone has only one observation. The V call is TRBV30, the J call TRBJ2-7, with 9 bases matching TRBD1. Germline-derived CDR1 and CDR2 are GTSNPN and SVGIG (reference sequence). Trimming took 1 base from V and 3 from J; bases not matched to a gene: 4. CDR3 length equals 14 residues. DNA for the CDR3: TGTGCCTGGAGTGGTAGACAGGGGGGCTACGAGCAGTACTTC. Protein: CAWSGRQGGYEQYF.

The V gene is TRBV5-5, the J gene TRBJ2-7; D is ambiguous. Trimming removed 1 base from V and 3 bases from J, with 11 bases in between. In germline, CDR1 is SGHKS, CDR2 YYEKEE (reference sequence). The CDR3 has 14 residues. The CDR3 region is CASSLSWADYEQYF. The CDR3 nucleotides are TGTGCCAGCAGCTTGAGCTGGGCAGACTACGAGCAGTACTTC.

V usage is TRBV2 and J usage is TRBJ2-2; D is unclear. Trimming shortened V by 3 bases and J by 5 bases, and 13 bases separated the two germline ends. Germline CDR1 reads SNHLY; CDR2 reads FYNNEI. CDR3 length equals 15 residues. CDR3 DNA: TGTGCCAGCAGTGAGTCTTACTCCCAAACCGGGGAGCTGTTTTTT. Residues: CASSESYSQTGELFF.

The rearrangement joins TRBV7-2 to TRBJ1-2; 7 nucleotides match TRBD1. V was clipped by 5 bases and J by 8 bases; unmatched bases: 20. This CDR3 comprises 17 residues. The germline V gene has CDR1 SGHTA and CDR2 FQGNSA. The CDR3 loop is CASSQSPGTVTSGGYTF. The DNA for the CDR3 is TGTGCCAGCAGCCAGAGCCCCGGGACAGTAACTTCGGGGGGCTACACCTTC.

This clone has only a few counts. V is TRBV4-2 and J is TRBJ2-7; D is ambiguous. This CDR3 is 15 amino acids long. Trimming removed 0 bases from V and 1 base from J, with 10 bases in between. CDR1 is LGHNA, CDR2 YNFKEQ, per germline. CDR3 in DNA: TGTGCCAGCAGCCAAGATCGCAGCTATTCCTACGAGCAGTACTTC. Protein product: CASSQDRSYSYEQYF.

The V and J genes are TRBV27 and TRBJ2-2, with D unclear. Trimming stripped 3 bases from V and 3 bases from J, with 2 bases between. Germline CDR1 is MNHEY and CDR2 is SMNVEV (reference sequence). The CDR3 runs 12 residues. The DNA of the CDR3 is TGTGCCAGCAGTTTCCACACCGGGGAGCTGTTTTTT. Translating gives CASSFHTGELFF.

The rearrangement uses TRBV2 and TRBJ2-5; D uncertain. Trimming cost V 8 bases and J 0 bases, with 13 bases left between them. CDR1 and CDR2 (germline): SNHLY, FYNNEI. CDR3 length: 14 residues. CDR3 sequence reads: CASWKDGNQETQYF. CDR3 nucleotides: TGTGCCAGCTGGAAAGACGGAAACCAAGAGACCCAGTACTTC.